This section outlines one TCR beta chain sequence together with its context. This clone was seen just once. Its antigen is currently not known. No much larger clonotype is one base removed from it; base qualities were not supplied. A second Seattle source provided samples from volunteer blood donors who had recovered from COVID-19. Whole blood was collected in K2EDTA tubes by collaborating institutions according to the institutions' own protocols. For TCRbeta analysis, collaborators shipped samples as frozen whole blood, isolated PBMCs, or DNA extracted from either of those sample types. The data derive from a study of blood T cell repertoires in COVID-19 (dated by TCRdb to about 2020). Regarding the study in general: Collaborator samples came from the United States, Italy and Spain and covered acute and convalescent phases of COVID-19. The material from the prospective study consisted of cDNA or gDNA derived from T cells, B-cell-depleted T cells, or PBMCs. Subjects who had been exposed to COVID-19, were actively infected with it, or had recovered from it provided the deeply sampled blood TCRbeta repertoires that made up the dataset. The repertoires were made available in a free public database intended to serve as a resource for research on the immune response to SARS-CoV-2. Samples came from the ongoing ImmuneRACE study (first 160 participants) plus 1,254 subjects from 6 global collaborators. Sample metadata almost always included a de-identified subject ID, COVID-19 status, age in years and sex. Where HLA class I and class II types were available, the types were taken from metadata supplied by the sample provider, not from assay-based typing. Overall results and qualifications from the work: Clinical and demographic metadata were provided uncurated, with the amount varying by source and participant.

Relative to germline, V is 9 bases shorter and J is 4 bases shorter, with 15 bases between their ends. The CDR3 holds 13 amino acids from the cysteine to the phenylalanine. Left in the record is the CDR3 DNA by itself, 39 bases read in frame from the first base. The germline V gene (reference sequence) yields LNHDA for CDR1 and SQIVND for CDR2. TCRbeta CDR3 regions were amplified from genomic DNA by means of the immunoSEQ Assay, a bias-controlled multiplex PCR. Per the authors' processing: The number of nucleated cells in each sample was estimated from the amplification of reference gene primers within the assay. To quantify the absolute abundance of each unique TCRbeta CDR3 rearrangement, sequence reads were collapsed and filtered. Productive Simpson clonality was computed per sample as the square root of Simpson's diversity index over productive rearrangements. TCRdb took over this immuneACCESS table, retaining in-frame rearrangements with V and J assigned. Such tables are incomplete; in checked studies, under half of the missing clones stem from an unresolved V gene, and the remainder is unexplained. For V, J and clone size, that table is used; D and trimming come from the DNA. Within this sample are over 120,000 clones, with 80% of them counted one time only. 3.5% of the sample lies in the top ten.

The source is an older man who had recovered from COVID-19. This chain is built from TRBV19 and TRBJ1-2, with TRBD1 as a weak D call on 5 bases. Sequenced: peripheral blood. In nucleotide form, the sequence is TGTGCCAGCGGCGGTCAGGGAAGCTATGGCTACACCTTC. The encoded protein is CASGGQGSYGYTF.